A selection of T cell receptor beta chains follows, all from one sample in a study of T-cell reconstitution after alpha-beta-depleted transplantation in children. MiXCR, applied by TCRdb to the PCR reads, yields one record per CDR3 protein. The sample has around 500,000 distinct CDR3 sequences, 12% seen once; the top ten hold roughly 5.4%. Sequencing was performed on PBMCs from the stem cell graft donor, taken from the stem cell graft. The source is a human donor who donated a stem cell graft to a child with combined immunodeficiency. CDR3s include the opening cysteine and the closing phenylalanine or tryptophan. Fields, in order: V gene, D gene, J gene, clone size, CDR3 DNA, CDR3 protein. D genes are given only for firm matches. Clone size, where shown, is once, few, many, or a class for clones that have expanded.

TRBV29-1	TRBD2	TRBJ2-1	.	TGCAGCGTTGAAGATCTTGGGACTAGCGGGGGGCGATACAATGAGCAGTTCTTC	CSVEDLGTSGGRYNEQFF
TRBV29-1	TRBD2	TRBJ2-5	few	TGCAGCGTTGAAGAGATCTACCTAGCGGAAGAGACCCAGTACTTC	CSVEEIYLAEETQYF
TRBV14	.	TRBJ2-2	few	TGTGCCAGCAGCCAAGTTGACCGAGGATGGGACACCGGGGAGCTGTTTTTT	CASSQVDRGWDTGELFF
TRBV5-1	.	TRBJ2-5	once	TGCGCCAGCAGCTTGGCGGGGTATGGGGAGACCCAGTACTTC	CASSLAGYGETQYF
TRBV7-2	.	TRBJ2-1	many	TGTGCCAGCAGTTCAGTCGGGACGGCATACAATGAGCAGTTCTTC	CASSSVGTAYNEQFF
TRBV9	.	TRBJ1-1	few	TGTGCCAGCAGCGCGTACAGGGAACCCTACACTGAAGCTTTCTTT	CASSAYREPYTEAFF
TRBV20-1	.	TRBJ1-1	few	TGCAGTGCTCAACAGGGCGCGGAAGCTTTCTTT	CSAQQGAEAFF
TRBV7-8	.	TRBJ2-1	.	TGTGCCAGCAGCTTCGACAGCTACTCCTCCTACAATGAGCAGTTCTTC	CASSFDSYSSYNEQFF
TRBV29-1	.	TRBJ1-2	few	TGCAGCGTTGAAGAGCGGAAGGATGGCTACACCTTC	CSVEERKDGYTF
TRBV12-3/TRBV12-4	TRBD2	TRBJ2-1	many	TGTGCCAGCAGAGTTCTGGGGGGGTCAGGTGAGCAGTTCTTC	CASRVLGGSGEQFF
TRBV30	.	TRBJ2-1	.	TGTGCCTGCTCCGGGACAAGCTCCTACAATGAGCAGTTCTTC	CACSGTSSYNEQFF
TRBV12-3/TRBV12-4	.	TRBJ2-7	many	TGTGCCAGCAGTCCAGGGCCTGAGGGCTACGAGCAGTACTTC	CASSPGPEGYEQYF
TRBV9	TRBD2	TRBJ2-7	.	TGTGCCAGCAGCCCAAGGACTAGCGGGACTGCCGAGCAGTACTTC	CASSPRTSGTAEQYF
TRBV25-1	.	TRBJ2-7	many	TGTGCCAGCAGTGGTTCGAATGATAGGCGGGTGAGCTCCTACGAGCAGTACTTC	CASSGSNDRRVSSYEQYF
TRBV21-1	.	TRBJ2-7	few	TGTGCCAGCAGCAAATCCCCAGGGTTTCTAGCGGGGGATGCGGAGTACTTC	CASSKSPGFLAGDAEYF
TRBV18	.	TRBJ1-1	many	TGTGCCAGCTCACCAATGCAGGGACGGAACACTGAAGCTTTCTTT	CASSPMQGRNTEAFF
TRBV6-5	.	TRBJ2-3	many	TGTGCCAGCAGTTACGGCTACCTTTACACAGATACGCAGTATTTT	CASSYGYLYTDTQYF
TRBV24-1	.	TRBJ2-2	many	TGTGCCACCAGTGACGAGAGCACCGGGGAGCTGTTTTTT	CATSDESTGELFF
TRBV11-2	.	TRBJ1-2	.	TGTGCCAGCAGCCTCTCAGACCGACGTTATGGCTACACCTTC	CASSLSDRRYGYTF
TRBV5-5	TRBD1	TRBJ1-5	few	TGTGCCAGCAGTGACAGGGGTCATCAGCCCCAGCATTTT	CASSDRGHQPQHF
TRBV27	.	TRBJ1-4	few	TGTGCCAGCAGTTTATCGATCTGGGGAGAAGGGAGAAAACTGTTTTTT	CASSLSIWGEGRKLFF
TRBV5-5	.	TRBJ2-1	.	TGTGCCAGCAGCTTGGGGCCAGGGACCTACAATGAGCAGTTCTTC	CASSLGPGTYNEQFF
TRBV12-3/TRBV12-4	TRBD1	TRBJ1-2	few	TGTGCCCGTTATTTTCCGGTAGGGACAGGGGACGGCTACACCTTC	CARYFPVGTGDGYTF
TRBV6-1	.	TRBJ1-2	.	TGTGCCAGCAGCTCCCCCGGTGCAGATAACTATGGCTACACCTTC	CASSSPGADNYGYTF
TRBV27	.	TRBJ2-2	.	TGTGCCAGCAGTCCTACAAGGTCGGCCGGGGAGCTGTTTTTT	CASSPTRSAGELFF
TRBV20-1	.	TRBJ2-1	few	TGCAGTGCTAGAGATCGGAACGGGGCCCACGCAACCGAGTACAATGAGCAGTTCTTC	CSARDRNGAHATEYNEQFF
TRBV6-1	.	TRBJ2-7	many	TGTGCCAGCAGTCCCTCTCTAGTGGTGGCTGACGAGCAGTACTTC	CASSPSLVVADEQYF
TRBV7-3	TRBD1	TRBJ2-6	few	TGTGCCAGCAGCCTCGACAGGGGGGCTGGGGCCAACGTCCTGACTTTC	CASSLDRGAGANVLTF
TRBV7-9	.	TRBJ2-7	.	TGTGCCAGCAGCTTAGTTGATTTTGTTGAGGGATTCGAGCAGTACTTC	CASSLVDFVEGFEQYF
TRBV7-9	TRBD1	TRBJ2-7	.	TGTGCCAGCAGCTTAGCCCGGACAGGGCGATCCTACGAGCAGTACTTC	CASSLARTGRSYEQYF
TRBV2	.	TRBJ1-5	few	TGTGCCAGCCCAGGGGAGGGTCAGCCCCAGCATTTT	CASPGEGQPQHF
TRBV24-1	.	TRBJ1-2	.	TGTGCCACCAGTGGCCCGGACACCTTCTATGGCTACACCTTC	CATSGPDTFYGYTF
TRBV12-3/TRBV12-4	.	TRBJ2-2	.	TGTGCCAGTACCCTTAGGGGGGGAGGGAACACCGGGGAGCTGTTTTTT	CASTLRGGGNTGELFF
TRBV27	TRBD1	TRBJ2-4	many	TGTGCCAGCAGATCATTGGGACAGACCAAAAACATTCAGTACTTC	CASRSLGQTKNIQYF
TRBV30	.	TRBJ2-2	.	TGTGCCTGGAGATTGAGTACTCGGACGGCGACCGGGGAGCTGTTTTTT	CAWRLSTRTATGELFF
TRBV4-3	.	TRBJ2-1	.	TGCGCCAGCAGCCAAGCTGTGGGATATGAGCAGTTCTTC	CASSQAVGYEQFF
TRBV25-1	.	TRBJ2-7	.	TGTGCCAGCAGGGGACGGGATCGCGCTCGGGACGAGCAGTACTTC	CASRGRDRARDEQYF
TRBV4-3	TRBD1	TRBJ1-1	.	TGCGCCAGCAGTCCGGACAGGCAGAACACTGAAGCTTTCTTT	CASSPDRQNTEAFF
TRBV18	.	TRBJ2-2	many	TGTGCCAGCTCACCTACCCGACAGATGAACACCGGGGAGCTGTTTTTT	CASSPTRQMNTGELFF
TRBV6-5	.	TRBJ1-2	.	TGTGCCAGCAGCCCGCGAGGGGACCTCAACTATGGCTACACCTTC	CASSPRGDLNYGYTF